A single sample is the source of the 5 T cell receptor beta chains below, sequenced in a study of tumor-infiltrating lymphocytes in localized non-small cell lung cancer. Libraries were prepared by immunoSEQ multiplex PCR; TCRdb keeps only in-frame clonotypes and omits some of them. The table shows about 3,000 clones, with 43% occurring only once. Material for sequencing was uninvolved lung tissue not adjacent to the tumor. All receptors come from a human donor with non-small cell lung cancer.

This clone rates as medium-sized. The J gene is TRBJ2-2, the V gene TRBV6-5; 12 bases match TRBD2. V shed 3 bases, J shed 9 bases, and the junction held 5 bases outside the gene matches. Germline V CDR1 and CDR2: MNHEY, SVGAGI. CDR3 size: 15 residues. CDR3 sequence (DNA): TGTGCCAGCAGTTATACTAGCGGGGGGAGCCGGGAGCTGTTTTTT. Amino acid sequence: CASSYTSGGSRELFF.

With regard to this clone: At one of its ends the junction is not consistent with the germline gene, which may arise from a read error. This chain uses TRBV6-9 with TRBJ1-2, with D unclear. Germline loops: CDR1 MNHGY, CDR2 SVAAGI. This CDR3 spans 11 amino acids. CDR3 DNA: TGTGCCAGCAGTTGCCGATCGACCAGATCCTTC. It encodes CASSCRSTRSF.

The chain links TRBV18 to TRBJ1-5; 7 bases line up with TRBD1. Losses at the gene ends were 8 bases for V and 2 bases for J; bases not matched to a gene: 6. The CDR3 is made up of 14 amino acids. Germline V gene lookup returns CDR1 KGHSH and CDR2 LQKENI. The CDR3 bases are TGTGCCAGCGGCCGGGACAGCGGCAATCAGCCCCAGCATTTT. Protein sequence: CASGRDSGNQPQHF.

The V call is TRBV19, the J call TRBJ2-7; a weak D match, TRBD2 (6 bases). Germline V gene lookup returns CDR1 LNHDA and CDR2 SQIVND (reference sequence). Between the trimmed V and J ends, which lost 5 bases and 4 bases, there was a span of 18 bases. The CDR3 loop spans 15 amino acids. CDR3 region: CASSDVGGLGYEQYF. The CDR3 DNA follows: TGTGCCAGTAGTGATGTTGGGGGACTGGGGTACGAGCAGTACTTC.

The rearrangement links TRBV5-1 to TRBJ1-1; possible D gene TRBD1, 5 bases. CDR3 length: 14 amino acids. The V end was cut by 3 bases, the J end by 4 bases, with 13 bases between. Germline-derived CDR1 and CDR2 are SGHRS and YFSETQ. The CDR3 protein is CASSSDEGSTEAFF. For the CDR3, the DNA is TGCGCCAGCAGCTCCGATGAGGGGAGCACTGAAGCTTTCTTT.